The clone carrying this T cell receptor beta chain came up once. The sample comes from a study of shared clonotypes between healthy human individuals. It was at deep level that the assay was run. Clones were read by immunoSEQ multiplex PCR, and TCRdb kept only the in-frame ones, dropping some. The table includes 1,400,000 or so clones, about 98.5% detected once. The CDR3 runs to 14 residues. V was pared by 0 bases and J by 1 base, with 4 bases between. Germline CDR1 reads SGHRS; CDR2 reads YFSETQ. The study separated CD4+ cells into CD45RA+ naive and CD45RA-negative memory subsets. Sequencing was carried out using naive CD4+ T cells sorted from blood. Subset denoted: CD45RA+ positively selected. V gene TRBV5-1 combines with J gene TRBJ2-2, with unresolved D. This receptor was obtained from a man under 40 in good health. The CDR3 sequence: CASSLGWNTGELFF. The CDR3 bases are TGCGCCAGCAGCTTGGGGTGGAACACCGGGGAGCTGTTTTTT.